This T cell receptor (beta chain) was observed in a study of monozygotic twins with cystic fibrosis. The protocol was immunoSEQ multiplex PCR, while the TCRdb copy is restricted to in-frame clones and leaves out a portion. The repertoire holds 30,000 to 45,000 clones, with nearly 85% as singletons. V lost 2 bases to trimming and J lost 2 bases, with 10 bases between them. CDR1 is SGHDT and CDR2 is YYEEEE in the germline V gene. This CDR3 is built from 14 residues. The rearrangement joins TRBV5-6 to TRBJ1-2, with D maybe TRBD1 (5 bases). The clonotype comes from a girl aged 2-10 years with cystic fibrosis. Sequenced material: blood. The CDR3 DNA reads as TGTGCCAGCAGCTTAAAAGGGGACAACTATGGCTACACCTTC. This translates into CASSLKGDNYGYTF.